Listed below are T cell receptor beta chains from one sample, sequenced in a study of cytomegalovirus exposure and HLA in healthy donors. Sequencing used immunoSEQ multiplex PCR; TCRdb keeps in-frame clones, though not all of them. This table holds about 140,000 clones, 76% found once. Specimen: PBMCs. These TCRs come from a man aged 35 to 55 in good health and CMV-seronegative. CDR3s include the opening cysteine and the closing phenylalanine or tryptophan. Each record gives: clone size, V gene, D gene, J gene, CDR3 protein, CDR3 DNA. The D gene is left open where the match is weak. Only part of the rows carry a size: once, few, many, or a class if the clone is expanded.

clone size: NA
V gene: TRBV6-6
D gene: TRBD2
J gene: TRBJ2-1
CDR3 protein: CASSTSGGATNEQFF
CDR3 DNA: TGTGCCAGCAGTACGAGCGGGGGGGCCACAAATGAGCAGTTCTTC

clone size: NA
V gene: TRBV19
D gene: TRBD1
J gene: TRBJ2-2
CDR3 protein: CASSIISSRGRGELFF
CDR3 DNA: TGTGCCAGTAGTATAATTTCTAGCAGGGGGCGCGGGGAGCTGTTTTTT

clone size: NA
V gene: TRBV21-1
D gene: NA
J gene: TRBJ2-2
CDR3 protein: CASSKDQGTGTGELFF
CDR3 DNA: TGTGCCAGCAGCAAAGATCAGGGGACGGGGACCGGGGAGCTGTTTTTT

clone size: few
V gene: TRBV5-1
D gene: NA
J gene: TRBJ2-2
CDR3 protein: CASTPYRNTGELFF
CDR3 DNA: TGCGCCAGCACCCCTTACAGGAACACCGGGGAGCTGTTTTTT

clone size: NA
V gene: TRBV19
D gene: TRBD2
J gene: TRBJ2-3
CDR3 protein: CASSTGTSGGGDTQYF
CDR3 DNA: TGTGCCAGTAGTACTGGGACTAGCGGGGGAGGAGATACGCAGTATTTT

clone size: few
V gene: TRBV18
D gene: TRBD1
J gene: TRBJ1-2
CDR3 protein: CASSPWTGDYGYTF
CDR3 DNA: TGTGCCAGCTCGCCTTGGACAGGGGACTATGGCTACACCTTC

clone size: few
V gene: TRBV21-1
D gene: NA
J gene: TRBJ2-6
CDR3 protein: CASSIGKGWTVSSGANVLTF
CDR3 DNA: TGTGCCAGCAGCATTGGGAAGGGCTGGACAGTGAGCTCTGGGGCCAACGTCCTGACTTTC

clone size: NA
V gene: TRBV15
D gene: TRBD2
J gene: TRBJ2-3
CDR3 protein: CATTAGGGDTQYF
CDR3 DNA: TGTGCCACCACAGCGGGAGGGGGCGATACGCAGTATTTT

clone size: NA
V gene: TRBV29-1
D gene: TRBD1
J gene: TRBJ2-7
CDR3 protein: CSVGTGGTREQYF
CDR3 DNA: TGCAGCGTCGGGACAGGGGGCACGAGGGAGCAGTACTTC

clone size: NA
V gene: TRBV2
D gene: TRBD1
J gene: TRBJ1-5
CDR3 protein: CASSDRGGNQPQHF
CDR3 DNA: TGTGCCAGCAGTGACAGGGGGGGCAATCAGCCCCAGCATTTT

clone size: NA
V gene: TRBV19
D gene: NA
J gene: TRBJ1-5
CDR3 protein: CASSLRHLPQPQHF
CDR3 DNA: TGTGCCAGTAGTCTACGACATTTGCCTCAGCCCCAGCATTTT

clone size: NA
V gene: TRBV29-1
D gene: TRBD1
J gene: TRBJ1-3
CDR3 protein: CSAGDSGNTIYF
CDR3 DNA: TGCAGCGCTGGGGACAGCGGAAACACCATATATTTT

clone size: NA
V gene: TRBV15
D gene: TRBD1
J gene: TRBJ1-2
CDR3 protein: CATRGERQGRYGYTF
CDR3 DNA: TGTGCCACCCGAGGGGAAAGACAGGGACGCTATGGCTACACCTTC

clone size: NA
V gene: TRBV7-9
D gene: TRBD1
J gene: TRBJ2-5
CDR3 protein: CASSLQQGKETQYF
CDR3 DNA: TGTGCCAGCAGCCTACAACAGGGGAAAGAGACCCAGTACTTC

clone size: NA
V gene: TRBV7-2
D gene: NA
J gene: TRBJ2-7
CDR3 protein: CASSSGVAGLGEQYF
CDR3 DNA: TGTGCCAGCAGCTCTGGGGTGGCAGGGTTGGGGGAGCAGTACTTC

clone size: NA
V gene: TRBV6-5
D gene: NA
J gene: TRBJ2-7
CDR3 protein: CASSRGGGEVEQYF
CDR3 DNA: TGTGCCAGCAGCCGCGGGGGCGGGGAGGTCGAGCAGTACTTC

clone size: NA
V gene: TRBV30
D gene: NA
J gene: TRBJ1-1
CDR3 protein: CAWSRTVRTEAFF
CDR3 DNA: TGTGCCTGGAGCCGGACAGTGAGGACTGAAGCTTTCTTT